The 26 T cell receptor beta chains below were found in one sample sequenced in a study of blood T cells in healthy people across ages. Next came a second PCR, run for about 7 to 12 cycles, which used a sample-barcoded 5' primer along with a J-beta primer mix. TCRdb itself ran the 5' RACE reads through MiXCR, one entry per CDR3 protein. The sample lists 1.5 million to 2 million distinct CDR3 sequences; about 28% were seen once. Sequencing was carried out using blood. These TCRs come from a young woman in good health.

This clonotype has more than one count but fewer than ten. The chain recombines TRBV5-1 with TRBJ2-1; D may be TRBD2 (5 bases). V lost 5 bases to trimming and J lost 8 bases, with 20 bases between them. The CDR3 is 15 amino acids. Looked up from germline, CDR1 is SGHRS and CDR2 is YFSETQ. CDR3 coding DNA: TGCGCCAGCAGGGACGACGCGGGTCCCACACATGAGCAGTTCTTC. Translating it yields CASRDDAGPTHEQFF.

About this clonotype itself: A much larger clone sits a single nucleotide away, making a read error possible. The chain combines TRBV9 with TRBJ2-1, with D uncertain. Trimming removed 4 bases at V and 10 bases at J, with 12 bases between. This CDR3 contains 12 residues. Germline lookup yields CDR1 SGDLS and CDR2 YYNGEE. The CDR3 spells CASSPNPYEQFF. CDR3 DNA: TGTGCCAGCAGCCCTAACCCCTACGAGCAGTTCTTC.

The table lists this clonotype with a few counts. This chain uses TRBV29-1 with TRBJ2-5; the match to TRBD1 covers 7 bases. The germline gives CDR1 SQVTM, CDR2 ANQGSEA. V lost 3 bases to trimming and J lost 2 bases; unmatched junction nucleotides: 3. This CDR3 comprises 13 residues. The CDR3 region is CSVERDRQETQYF. The CDR3 bases are TGCAGCGTTGAGAGGGACAGACAAGAGACCCAGTACTTC.

This clonotype was observed a few times. This chain uses TRBV5-4 with TRBJ1-1; D gene uncertain. This CDR3 is built from 12 residues. Trimming removed 2 bases from V and 4 bases from J, with 6 bases in between. Germline V gives CDR1 SGHNT, CDR2 YYREEE (reference sequence). In nucleotides, the CDR3 is TGTGCCAGCAGCTTCGACTCCACTGAAGCTTTCTTT. Translating gives CASSFDSTEAFF.

At least ten counts were recorded for this clonotype. The CDR3 DNA is TGTGCTAGTGGGCTAGATGGTCCCTACGAGCAGTACTTC. It codes for CASGLDGPYEQYF. The chain combines TRBV12-5 with TRBJ2-7, with unresolved D. This CDR3 has 13 residues. The V gene's germline CDR1 is LGHNT and CDR2 FRNRAP. Between the trimmed V and J ends, which lost 6 bases and 2 bases, there was a span of 11 bases.

The sample holds a few counts of this clonotype. This chain uses TRBV5-1 with TRBJ2-7; D perhaps matches TRBD2 (7 bases). Germline CDR1 and CDR2: SGHRS and YFSETQ. V was cut by 1 base and J by 6 bases, with 14 bases left in between. The CDR3 length is 14 residues. The CDR3 sequence: CASSLNREGAEQYF. CDR3 coding DNA: TGCGCCAGCAGCTTGAACAGGGAGGGCGCCGAGCAGTACTTC.

This clonotype has more than one count but fewer than ten. The chain carries TRBV20-1 and TRBJ2-1; D might be TRBD1 (6 bases). With 6 bases removed from V and 5 bases from J, the gap between germline ends came to 17 bases. This CDR3 spans 14 amino acids. Germline V CDR1 and CDR2: DFQATT, SNEGSKA (reference sequence). The CDR3 is CSASGTGSDNEQFF. The CDR3 DNA reads TGCAGTGCCAGCGGAACAGGGTCGGACAATGAGCAGTTCTTC.

The J gene is TRBJ1-2, the V gene TRBV20-1; 7 positions match TRBD1. The CDR3 runs 12 residues. Trimming at V came to 6 bases and at J to 7 bases, leaving 8 bases not matched to a gene. CDR1 and CDR2 (germline): DFQATT, SNEGSKA (reference sequence). DNA for the CDR3: TGCAGTGCCCCCCCGGGACAGAGTGGCTACACCTTC. This gives the protein CSAPPGQSGYTF.

V gene TRBV9 combines with J gene TRBJ1-5; possibly TRBD1 for D (5 bases). Trimming left V 3 bases short and J 5 bases short, with 12 bases between. Looked up from germline, CDR1 is SGDLS and CDR2 is YYNGEE. CDR3 length: 14 amino acids. CDR3 loop: CASSGGQGHQPQHF. The CDR3 DNA reads TGTGCCAGCAGCGGTGGACAAGGACATCAGCCCCAGCATTTT.

CDR3 sequence: CSARGTGSDTQYF. The DNA of the CDR3 is TGCAGTGCTAGGGGGACAGGGAGCGATACGCAGTATTTT. This sequence joins TRBV20-1 and TRBJ2-3; 9 nucleotides match TRBD1. Trimming at V came to 3 bases and at J to 6 bases, leaving 4 bases not matched to a gene. Germline V lookup: CDR1 DFQATT, CDR2 SNEGSKA (reference sequence). This CDR3 is 13 amino acids long.

This clonotype was found once. The chain joins TRBV7-8 to TRBJ2-4; the D gene is possibly TRBD1 (6 bases). The J call could be wrong; TRBJ2-7 is a better fit for the DNA end. Germline assignment: CDR1 SGHVS and CDR2 FQNEAQ. This CDR3 is built from 14 residues. This CDR3 reads CASSLVLGQNEQYF. The CDR3 bases are TGTGCCAGCAGCTTAGTCCTCGGACAGAACGAGCAGTACTTC.

The chain combines TRBV6-2 or TRBV6-3 with TRBJ2-2, with D possibly being TRBD2 (6 bases). The CDR3 totals 14 residues. In germline, CDR1 is MNHEY, CDR2 SVGEGT. Trimming removed 9 bases at V and 2 bases at J, with 13 bases between. CDR3 loop: CASREPLNTGELFF. For the CDR3, the DNA is TGTGCCAGTCGGGAGCCCCTCAACACCGGGGAGCTGTTTTTT.

This clonotype has a count of ten or more. The rearrangement uses TRBV4-1 and TRBJ1-2; 8 bases agree with TRBD1. Germline V gives CDR1 MGHRA, CDR2 YSYEKL. The CDR3 runs to 15 residues. The ends lost 4 bases at V and 4 bases at J; junction bases unmatched: 8. For the CDR3, the DNA is TGCGCCAGCAGCCCAGGACAGGGAAACTCCTATGGCTACACCTTC. Translated: CASSPGQGNSYGYTF.

The rearrangement uses TRBV20-1 and TRBJ2-7, with D possibly being TRBD1 (6 bases). Germline V lookup: CDR1 DFQATT, CDR2 SNEGSKA (reference sequence). Between the trimmed V and J ends, which lost 2 bases and 6 bases, there was a span of 17 bases. The CDR3 has 14 amino acids. CDR3 residues: CSARRTQGVGEQYF. The CDR3 DNA is TGCAGTGCTAGAAGGACACAGGGCGTCGGCGAGCAGTACTTC.

As regards this clonotype: At one end, the junction sequence differs from germline, possibly due to a read error. The chain couples TRBV6-2 or TRBV6-3 to TRBJ1-2; D possibly corresponds to TRBD1 (6 bases). Germline V gives CDR1 MNHEY, CDR2 SVGEGT. This CDR3 spans 14 amino acids. This CDR3 reads CASSYTGTLDGCTF. Here the CDR3 DNA reads TGTGCCAGCAGTTATACAGGGACTTTGGATGGCTGCACCTTC.

This clonotype was seen a few times. The V and J genes are TRBV21-1 and TRBJ1-6; the table's D call TRBD1 went unverified against the DNA. TRBV21-1 corresponds to a pseudogene. The CDR3 sequence is 12 residues long. Here the CDR3 reads CASSRAIPTLHF. The CDR3 bases are TGTGCCAGCAGCAGGGCGATCCCCACCCTCCACTTT.

This clonotype came up a few times. The chain carries TRBV20-1 and TRBJ2-1; D perhaps matches TRBD2 (6 bases). Germline-derived CDR1 and CDR2 are DFQATT and SNEGSKA (reference sequence). The V end was cut by 6 bases, the J end by 4 bases, with 16 bases between. This CDR3 is built from 14 residues. CDR3 sequence: CSASLRGTYNEQFF. CDR3 nucleotides: TGCAGTGCCTCCCTTCGCGGGACTTACAATGAGCAGTTCTTC.

The rearrangement uses TRBV6-1 and TRBJ2-3; D remains ambiguous. This CDR3 region has 13 residues. The germline CDR1 and CDR2 sequences are MNHNS and SASEGT. V was shortened by 6 bases and J by 4 bases, with 11 bases between the two germline ends. The CDR3 nucleotides are TGTGCCAGCAGCGTCTTTCTGGCAGATACGCAGTATTTT. Its translation: CASSVFLADTQYF.

The V and J genes are TRBV6-1 and TRBJ2-7; D ambiguous. From germline, CDR1 is MNHNS and CDR2 SASEGT. Trimming cost V 1 base and J 1 base, with 14 bases left between them. The CDR3 covers 16 residues. CDR3 DNA sequence: TGTGCCAGCAGTGAAGGGGGATACGCCCTTTCCTACGAGCAGTACTTC. As protein: CASSEGGYALSYEQYF.

V usage is TRBV6-6 and J usage is TRBJ2-7, with D tentatively TRBD1 (5 bases). From germline, CDR1 is MNHNY and CDR2 SVGAGI (reference sequence). The V end was cut by 7 bases, the J end by 5 bases, with 15 bases between. The CDR3 is 13 residues long. This CDR3 reads CASKLQQGNEQYF. CDR3 in DNA: TGTGCCAGCAAACTTCAGCAGGGTAACGAGCAGTACTTC.

The chain uses TRBV5-1 and TRBJ1-4, with unresolved D. Trimming removed 3 bases at V and 4 bases at J, with 10 bases between. The CDR3 runs 14 residues. Germline V gene lookup returns CDR1 SGHRS and CDR2 YFSETQ. This CDR3 is CASSSFDGNEKLFF. The DNA of the CDR3 is TGCGCCAGCAGCTCATTTGACGGTAATGAAAAACTGTTTTTT. Variable domain in full (rest from reference TRBV5-1 and TRBJ1-4): KAGVTQTPRYLIKTRGQQVTLSCSPISGHRSVSWYQQTPGQGLQFLFEYFSETQRNKGNFPGRFSGRQFSNSRSEMNVSTLELGDSALYLCASSSFDGNEKLFFGSGTQLSVL.

Note on this clonotype: A single base separates this from a much larger clone, so it may be a read error. The chain has TRBV5-1 and TRBJ2-2; 7 bases fit TRBD1. Germline V gene sequence: CDR1 SGHRS, CDR2 YFSETQ. The CDR3 contains 14 residues. CDR3 nucleotide sequence: TGCGCCAGCAGCGACAGGGCGAACACCGGGGAGCGGTTTTTT. This encodes CASSDRANTGERFF.

This clonotype came up a few times. The CDR3 sequence: CATGDVADTQYF. CDR3 nucleotide sequence: TGTGCCACCGGCGACGTTGCAGATACGCAGTATTTT. The V call is TRBV24-1, the J call TRBJ2-3, with no clear D. V gave up 9 bases and J gave up 4 bases, with 10 bases separating them. Germline CDR1 KGHDR, CDR2 SFDVKD. The CDR3 loop spans 12 amino acids.

The chain combines TRBV20-1 with TRBJ1-2, with D possibly being TRBD1 (6 bases). The CDR3 length is 14 residues. Looked up from germline, CDR1 is DFQATT and CDR2 is SNEGSKA (reference sequence). Trimming stripped 3 bases from V and 6 bases from J, with 17 bases between. DNA of the CDR3: TGCAGTGCTAGGAATGCAGGGGAGAGCGATGGCTACACCTTC. It yields the protein CSARNAGESDGYTF.

This clonotype was seen many times. V is TRBV6-6 and J is TRBJ2-7; TRBD2 agrees at 11 bases. Trimming at V came to 4 bases and at J to 6 bases, leaving 2 bases not matched to a gene. The CDR3 is made up of 13 amino acids. Germline values: CDR1 MNHNY, CDR2 SVGAGI (reference sequence). The CDR3 loop is CASSSSGRSEQYF. In DNA, the CDR3 is TGTGCCAGCAGTTCTAGCGGGAGGAGCGAGCAGTACTTC.

This clonotype was seen only a few times. The rearrangement uses TRBV20-1 and TRBJ1-1, with D unclear. Trimming stripped 3 bases from V and 2 bases from J, with 10 bases between. The CDR3 loop spans 13 amino acids. CDR1 is DFQATT, CDR2 SNEGSKA, per germline (reference sequence). The CDR3 DNA sequence: TGCAGTGCTAGGAGGGCATCCAACACTGAAGCTTTCTTT. Protein product: CSARRASNTEAFF.